Presented here are 26 T cell receptor beta chains from one specimen sequenced in a study of blood T cell repertoires in COVID-19. Measured with immunoSEQ multiplex PCR; TCRdb has only the in-frame clones, and not every one. The sample lists 300,000 to 350,000 clones; about nine tenths were seen once. Sample: peripheral blood. These receptors came from a woman aged 30 to 39 with COVID-19, enrolled during active disease.

The rearrangement links TRBV5-1 to TRBJ2-5; TRBD2 matches 9 bases. This CDR3 spans 16 amino acids. The V gene's germline CDR1 is SGHRS and CDR2 YFSETQ. The junction had 11 bases not matched to a gene; V was cut back by 3 bases and J by 5 bases. CDR3 region: CASSSQPSGNGETQYF. DNA of the CDR3: TGCGCCAGCAGCTCTCAGCCTAGCGGGAATGGGGAGACCCAGTACTTC.

CDR3 loop: CSVPGQDRSGANVLTF. CDR3 nucleotide sequence: TGCAGCGTACCGGGACAGGACCGCTCTGGGGCCAACGTCCTGACTTTC. V and J are TRBV29-1 and TRBJ2-6, with TRBD1 identical over 8 bases. This CDR3 is built from 16 residues. CDR1 and CDR2 from the germline V gene are SQVTM and ANQGSEA. The ends lost 6 bases at V and 0 bases at J; junction bases unmatched: 7.

The genes are TRBV6-5 and TRBJ1-2; 11 bases agree with TRBD1. Germline V gene sequence: CDR1 MNHEY, CDR2 SVGAGI. CDR3 length: 14 residues. Trimming cost V 2 bases and J 8 bases; bases outside gene matches: 4. CDR3 sequence: CASSYGTGGGGYTF. The CDR3 coding sequence is TGTGCCAGCAGTTACGGGACAGGGGGTGGGGGCTACACCTTC.

As concerns this clone: One junction end disagrees with the germline gene, perhaps due to a read error. The J gene is TRBJ2-3, the V gene TRBV3-1 (or the pseudogene TRBV3-2); 10 bases align to TRBD2. Germline CDR1 and CDR2: LGHDT and YNNKEL (reference sequence). The CDR3 is made up of 14 amino acids. The DNA of the CDR3 is TGTGCCAGCAGCCAAGATGTAAGCGGGAGGGCTAGGTTTTTT. Protein: CASSQDVSGRARFF.

The chain uses TRBV6-5 and TRBJ2-3; TRBD2 matches at 8 bases. Germline trimming cut 11 bases from V and 4 bases from J; bases unmatched to any gene: 8. Germline V gene sequence: CDR1 MNHEY, CDR2 SVGAGI. This CDR3 has 13 amino acids. Here the CDR3 reads CAARGGFADTQYF. CDR3 DNA sequence: TGTGCCGCTCGCGGGGGGTTCGCAGATACGCAGTATTTT.

The chain carries TRBV27 and TRBJ1-4; D not certain. V lost 5 bases and J 0 bases, leaving 10 bases between the germline ends. Germline V gene lookup returns CDR1 MNHEY and CDR2 SMNVEV (reference sequence). The CDR3 extends over 15 amino acids. The CDR3 sequence is CASSLSFATNEKLFF. The CDR3 nucleotides are TGTGCCAGCAGTCTCTCCTTTGCAACTAATGAAAAACTGTTTTTT.

The chain combines TRBV10-3 with TRBJ2-7; possibly TRBD1 for D (6 bases). The length of the CDR3 is 14 residues. The germline V gene has CDR1 ENHRY and CDR2 SYGVKD. The ends were cut back, 6 bases at V and 4 bases at J, with 16 bases in the middle. The CDR3 sequence is CAIRKDRPPYEQYF. The CDR3 coding sequence is TGTGCCATCAGGAAGGACAGACCTCCTTACGAGCAGTACTTC.

This clone was observed a single time. V is TRBV5-6 and J is TRBJ2-7; 8 positions agree with TRBD2. The CDR3 extends over 15 amino acids. Germline loops: CDR1 SGHDT, CDR2 YYEEEE. Trimming at V came to 1 base and at J to 3 bases, leaving 6 bases not matched to a gene. The CDR3: CASSLRAGGGYEQYF. In nucleotides, the CDR3 is TGTGCCAGCAGCTTGCGGGCGGGAGGCGGCTACGAGCAGTACTTC.

The chain uses TRBV5-8 and TRBJ2-7; the match to TRBD2 covers 8 bases. Germline trimming cut 5 bases from V and 3 bases from J; bases unmatched to any gene: 10. This CDR3 is built from 15 residues. Germline lookup yields CDR1 SGHTS and CDR2 YDEGEE. For the CDR3, the DNA is TGTGCCAGCAGTTCCAGACTAGCGCCCGACTACGAGCAGTACTTC. Translated: CASSSRLAPDYEQYF. The full variable domain, its missing parts supplied by reference TRBV5-8 and TRBJ2-7, is EAGVTQSPTHLIKTRGQQATLRCSPISGHTSVYWYQQALGLGLQFLLWYDEGEERNRGNFPPRFSGRQFPNYSSELNVNALELEDSALYLCASSSRLAPDYEQYFGPGTRLTVT.

The chain employs TRBV29-1 and TRBJ1-1, with a tentative D call TRBD1 (6 bases). The CDR3 sequence is 14 residues long. Germline assignment: CDR1 SQVTM and CDR2 ANQGSEA. Trimming shortened V by 6 bases and J by 3 bases, and 17 bases separated the two germline ends. CDR3 bases: TGCAGCGTCCGGGAGGGGGTCTTGGACACTGAAGCTTTCTTT. Encoded protein: CSVREGVLDTEAFF.

V usage is TRBV3-1 (or the pseudogene TRBV3-2) and J usage is TRBJ2-1, with 9 bases that match TRBD2. Losses at the gene ends were 3 bases for V and 8 bases for J; bases not matched to a gene: 14. CDR1 is LGHDT and CDR2 is YNNKEL in the germline V gene (reference sequence). CDR3 length: 17 residues. CDR3 sequence reads: CASSQSSGSWTWDEQFF. In nucleotides, the CDR3 is TGTGCCAGCAGCCAGAGTAGCGGGAGCTGGACCTGGGATGAGCAGTTCTTC.

The genes are TRBV11-2 and TRBJ2-7, with 10 bases fitting TRBD2. The ends lost 5 bases at V and 2 bases at J; junction bases unmatched: 6. CDR3 length equals 15 residues. Germline V CDR1 and CDR2: SGHAT, FQNNGV. The CDR3 sequence is CASSPLAGVTYEQYF. CDR3 DNA sequence: TGTGCCAGCAGCCCCCTAGCGGGAGTCACCTACGAGCAGTACTTC. The whole variable domain, filled in from reference TRBV11-2 and TRBJ2-7, reads EAGVAQSPRYKIIEKRQSVAFWCNPISGHATLYWYQQILGQGPKLLIQFQNNGVVDDSQLPKDRFSAERLKGVDSTLKIQPAKLEDSAVYLCASSPLAGVTYEQYFGPGTRLTVT.

The V call is TRBV6-5, the J call TRBJ2-3; D unclear. V dropped 0 bases and J dropped 5 bases, with 9 bases sitting between them. Germline V CDR1 and CDR2: MNHEY, SVGAGI. The CDR3 totals 14 residues. The CDR3 here is CASSYSRMGDTQYF. The CDR3 DNA sequence: TGTGCCAGCAGTTACTCGAGGATGGGAGATACGCAGTATTTT.

In this sample, this clone turned up once. This chain links TRBV27 with TRBJ2-5, with D maybe TRBD2 (6 bases). V shed 2 bases and J shed 6 bases, with 10 bases lying between them. This CDR3 region has 13 residues. Germline CDR1 reads MNHEY; CDR2 reads SMNVEV (reference sequence). Here the CDR3 reads CASSLTGRKTQYF. The CDR3 DNA reads as TGTGCCAGCAGTTTAACGGGGAGGAAGACCCAGTACTTC.

This clone was observed a single time. This rearrangement joins TRBV5-4 to TRBJ2-2; D is unclear. The V gene's germline CDR1 is SGHNT and CDR2 YYREEE (reference sequence). V lost 1 base and J 0 bases, leaving 13 bases between the germline ends. The CDR3 has 17 amino acids. For the CDR3, the DNA is TGTGCCAGCAGCTTGTTTTTTCAGCGAGCGAACACCGGGGAGCTGTTTTTT. It yields the protein CASSLFFQRANTGELFF.

The chain couples TRBV6-5 to TRBJ1-3; the D is unclear. CDR3 length: 13 residues. Trimming left V 10 bases short and J 2 bases short, with 12 bases between. Germline V CDR1 and CDR2: MNHEY, SVGAGI. CDR3 nucleotides: TGTGCCACCACCCGGAGGGCTGGAAACACCATATATTTT. It yields the protein CATTRRAGNTIYF.

The chain couples TRBV6-5 to TRBJ1-5; tentatively, D is TRBD1 (5 bases). Trimming left V 4 bases short and J 0 bases short, with 13 bases between. The germline V gene has CDR1 MNHEY and CDR2 SVGAGI. CDR3 length: 16 amino acids. The CDR3 sequence: CASSFGHTNSNQPQHF. CDR3 in DNA: TGTGCCAGCAGTTTTGGACACACTAATAGCAATCAGCCCCAGCATTTT.

The chain uses TRBV24-1 and TRBJ1-5; D not certain. Germline CDR1 reads KGHDR; CDR2 reads SFDVKD. V was shortened by 9 bases and J by 4 bases, with 12 bases between the two germline ends. This CDR3 is built from 13 residues. The CDR3 region has the DNA TGTGCCACCCGCCGGGGTGGGAATCAGCCCCAGCATTTT. Its protein is CATRRGGNQPQHF.

The chain recombines TRBV19 with TRBJ2-5; 7 nucleotides line up with TRBD2. CDR3 length: 16 residues. Per germline, CDR1 LNHDA and CDR2 SQIVND (reference sequence). V lost 2 bases, J lost 5 bases, and 11 bases stayed unmatched. CDR3: CASSIPPRREKETQYF. The CDR3 DNA follows: TGTGCCAGTAGTATACCCCCCCGGCGGGAGAAGGAGACCCAGTACTTC.

The rearrangement uses TRBV5-1 and TRBJ2-4; 10 bases agree with TRBD2. This CDR3 has 16 residues. J lost 3 bases, V lost 4 bases, and 7 bases had no gene match. CDR1 and CDR2 from the germline V gene are SGHRS and YFSETQ. The CDR3 sequence: CASSVLAGEDKNIQYF. CDR3 sequence (DNA): TGCGCCAGCAGCGTGCTAGCGGGAGAAGACAAAAACATTCAGTACTTC.

CDR3 in DNA: TGTGCCAGCAAAGGGACAGGGGCGGGGGAGCAGTACTTC. This codes for CASKGTGAGEQYF. The gene calls are TRBV2 and TRBJ2-7; 10 bases map to TRBD1. V dropped 7 bases and J dropped 7; count of bases not matched to a gene: 7. The CDR3 consists of 13 residues. The germline V gene has CDR1 SNHLY and CDR2 FYNNEI.

This clone was detected only a few times. This rearrangement joins TRBV6-5 to TRBJ1-6; D is uncertain. This CDR3 has 14 residues. Germline CDR1 and CDR2: MNHEY and SVGAGI. The V end was cut by 0 bases, the J end by 10 bases, with 10 bases between. CDR3 residues: CASSYSRVRSPLHF. CDR3 in DNA: TGTGCCAGCAGTTACTCGAGGGTTAGATCACCCCTCCACTTT.

This sequence joins TRBV6-5 and TRBJ2-7; the D gene is possibly TRBD1 (5 bases). Trimming shortened V by 6 bases and J by 3 bases, and 18 bases separated the two germline ends. In germline, CDR1 is MNHEY, CDR2 SVGAGI. The CDR3 runs to 15 residues. CDR3 in amino acids: CASRPPDNGYYEQYF. The CDR3 DNA follows: TGTGCCAGCAGGCCCCCGGACAACGGATACTACGAGCAGTACTTC.

The gene calls are TRBV24-1 and TRBJ2-7; tentatively, D is TRBD2 (5 bases). V lost 4 bases to trimming and J lost 7 bases, with 19 bases between them. CDR1 KGHDR and CDR2 SFDVKD come from the germline V gene. The CDR3 contains 15 residues. The CDR3 sequence is CATSDPPRGEREQYF. The CDR3 DNA reads TGTGCCACCAGTGACCCCCCCCGGGGAGAAAGGGAGCAGTACTTC.

V usage is TRBV10-3 and J usage is TRBJ1-1; no firm D call. The CDR3 is made up of 13 amino acids. The germline gives CDR1 ENHRY, CDR2 SYGVKD. V was clipped by 2 bases and J by 1 base, with 5 bases between them. CDR3 DNA: TGTGCCATCAGTGAGGGGCAGAACACTGAAGCTTTCTTT. Its translation: CAISEGQNTEAFF.

This clone was recorded only once. The V and J genes are TRBV10-3 and TRBJ2-7, with D perhaps TRBD1 (6 bases). The CDR3 consists of 14 residues. CDR1 is ENHRY and CDR2 is SYGVKD in the germline V gene. Trimming took 4 bases from V and 3 from J, leaving 13 bases between them. CDR3 sequence: CAISAGTLRYEQYF. The CDR3 DNA reads as TGTGCCATCAGTGCAGGGACACTACGCTACGAGCAGTACTTC.